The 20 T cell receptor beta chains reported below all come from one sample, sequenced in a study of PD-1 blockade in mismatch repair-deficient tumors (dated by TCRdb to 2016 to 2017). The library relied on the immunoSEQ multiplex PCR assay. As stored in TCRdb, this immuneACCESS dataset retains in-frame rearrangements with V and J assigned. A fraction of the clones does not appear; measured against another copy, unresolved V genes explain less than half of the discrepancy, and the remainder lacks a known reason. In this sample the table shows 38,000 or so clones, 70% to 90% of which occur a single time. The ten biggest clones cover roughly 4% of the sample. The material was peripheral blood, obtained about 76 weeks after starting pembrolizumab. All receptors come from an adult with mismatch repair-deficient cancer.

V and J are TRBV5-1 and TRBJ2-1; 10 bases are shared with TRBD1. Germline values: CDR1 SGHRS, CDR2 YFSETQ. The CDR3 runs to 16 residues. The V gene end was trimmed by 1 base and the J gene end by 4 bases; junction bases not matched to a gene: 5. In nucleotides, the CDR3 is TGCGCCAGCAGCTTGTTTGGGACAGGGGTTTACAATGAGCAGTTCTTC. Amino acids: CASSLFGTGVYNEQFF. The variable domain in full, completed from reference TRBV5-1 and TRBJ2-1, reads KAGVTQTPRYLIKTRGQQVTLSCSPISGHRSVSWYQQTPGQGLQFLFEYFSETQRNKGNFPGRFSGRQFSNSRSEMNVSTLELGDSALYLCASSLFGTGVYNEQFFGPGTRLTVL.

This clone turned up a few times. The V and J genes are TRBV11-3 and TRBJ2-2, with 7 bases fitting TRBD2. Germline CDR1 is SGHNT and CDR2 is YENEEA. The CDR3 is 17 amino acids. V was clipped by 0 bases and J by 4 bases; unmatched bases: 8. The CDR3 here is CASSLDQIAGITGELFF. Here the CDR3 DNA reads TGTGCCAGCAGCTTAGATCAGATAGCGGGTATCACCGGGGAGCTGTTTTTT.

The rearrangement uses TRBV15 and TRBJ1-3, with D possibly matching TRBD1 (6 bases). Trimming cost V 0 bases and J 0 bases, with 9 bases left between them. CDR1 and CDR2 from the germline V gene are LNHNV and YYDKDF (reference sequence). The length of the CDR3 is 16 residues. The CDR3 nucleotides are TGTGCCACCAGCAGAGATGGACAGTTCTCTGGAAACACCATATATTTT. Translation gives CATSRDGQFSGNTIYF.

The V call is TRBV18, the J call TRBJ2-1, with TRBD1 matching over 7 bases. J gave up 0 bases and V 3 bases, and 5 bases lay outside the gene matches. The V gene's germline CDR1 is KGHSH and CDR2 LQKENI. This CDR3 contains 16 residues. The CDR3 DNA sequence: TGTGCCAGCTCACCGACAGGGCTTTACTCCTACAATGAGCAGTTCTTC. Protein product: CASSPTGLYSYNEQFF.

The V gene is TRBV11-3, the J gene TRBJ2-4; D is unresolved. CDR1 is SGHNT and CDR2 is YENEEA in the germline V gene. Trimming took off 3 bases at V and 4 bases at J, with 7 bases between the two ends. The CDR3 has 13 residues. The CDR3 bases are TGTGCCAGCAGCTTGGATGAAAAAAACATTCAGTACTTC. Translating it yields CASSLDEKNIQYF.

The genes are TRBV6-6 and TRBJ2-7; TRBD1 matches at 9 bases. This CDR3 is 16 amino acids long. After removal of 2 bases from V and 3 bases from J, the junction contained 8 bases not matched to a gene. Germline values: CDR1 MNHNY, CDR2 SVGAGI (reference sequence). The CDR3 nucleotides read TGTGCCAGCAGTTACGCTAGTCCGGGACAGGGCTACGAGCAGTACTTC. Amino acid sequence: CASSYASPGQGYEQYF.

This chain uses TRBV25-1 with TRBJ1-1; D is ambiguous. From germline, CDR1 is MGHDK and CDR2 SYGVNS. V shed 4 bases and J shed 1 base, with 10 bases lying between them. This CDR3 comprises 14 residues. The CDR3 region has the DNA TGTGCCAGCAGTGTGGCCACCGCGAACACTGAAGCTTTCTTT. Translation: CASSVATANTEAFF.

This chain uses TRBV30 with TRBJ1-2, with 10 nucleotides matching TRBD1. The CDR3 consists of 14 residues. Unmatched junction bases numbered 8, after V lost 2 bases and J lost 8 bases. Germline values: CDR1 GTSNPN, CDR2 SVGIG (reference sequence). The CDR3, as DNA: TGTGCCTGGAGTAGGGGGGGGACAGGGGTCGGCTACACCTTC. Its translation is CAWSRGGTGVGYTF.

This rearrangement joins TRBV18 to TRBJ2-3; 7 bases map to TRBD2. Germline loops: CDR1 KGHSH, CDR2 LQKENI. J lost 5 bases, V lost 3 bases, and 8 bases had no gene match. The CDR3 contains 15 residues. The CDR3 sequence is CASSPGAGNQDTQYF. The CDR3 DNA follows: TGTGCCAGCTCACCGGGAGCGGGAAATCAAGATACGCAGTATTTT.

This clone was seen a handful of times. For the CDR3, the DNA is TGTGCCAGCAGCCACCGTTTCCTAGGTCCAGATACGCAGTATTTT. Translation: CASSHRFLGPDTQYF. This rearrangement joins TRBV14 to TRBJ2-3, with no clear D. Trimming left V 3 bases short and J 4 bases short, with 14 bases between. Germline CDR1 is SGHDN and CDR2 is FVKESK. The CDR3 is 15 residues long.

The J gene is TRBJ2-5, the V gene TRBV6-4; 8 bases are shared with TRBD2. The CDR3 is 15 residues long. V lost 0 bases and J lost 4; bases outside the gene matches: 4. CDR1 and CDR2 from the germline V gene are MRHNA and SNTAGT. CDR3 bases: TGTGCCAGCAGTGACTCGTTTAGCGGGATAGAGACCCAGTACTTC. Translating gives CASSDSFSGIETQYF.

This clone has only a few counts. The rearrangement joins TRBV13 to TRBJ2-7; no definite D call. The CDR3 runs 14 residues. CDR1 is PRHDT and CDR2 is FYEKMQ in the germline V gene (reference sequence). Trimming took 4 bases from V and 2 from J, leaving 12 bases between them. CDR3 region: CASSSSSSTYEQYF. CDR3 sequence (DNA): TGTGCCAGCAGCTCCTCCTCCTCAACCTACGAGCAGTACTTC.

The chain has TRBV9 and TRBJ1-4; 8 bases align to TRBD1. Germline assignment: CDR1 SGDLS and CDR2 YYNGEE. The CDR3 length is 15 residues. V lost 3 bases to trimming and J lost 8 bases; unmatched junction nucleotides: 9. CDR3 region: CASSGRGQGEEKLFF. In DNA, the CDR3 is TGTGCCAGCAGCGGGCGAGGACAGGGCGAAGAAAAACTGTTTTTT.

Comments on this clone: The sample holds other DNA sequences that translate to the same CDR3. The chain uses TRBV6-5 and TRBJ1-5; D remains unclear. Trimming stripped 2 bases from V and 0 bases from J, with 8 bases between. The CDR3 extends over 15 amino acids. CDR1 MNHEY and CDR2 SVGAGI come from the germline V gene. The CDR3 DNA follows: TGTGCCAGCAGTTACCGGACGGATAGCAATCAGCCCCAGCATTTT. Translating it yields CASSYRTDSNQPQHF.

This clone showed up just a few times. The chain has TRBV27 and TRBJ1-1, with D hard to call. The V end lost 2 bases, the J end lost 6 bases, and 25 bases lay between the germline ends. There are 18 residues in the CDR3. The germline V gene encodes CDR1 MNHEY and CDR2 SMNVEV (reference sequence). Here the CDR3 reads CASSLDPVLTLADPEAFF. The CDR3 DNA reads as TGTGCCAGCAGTTTAGACCCCGTGTTGACCTTGGCGGACCCTGAAGCTTTCTTT.

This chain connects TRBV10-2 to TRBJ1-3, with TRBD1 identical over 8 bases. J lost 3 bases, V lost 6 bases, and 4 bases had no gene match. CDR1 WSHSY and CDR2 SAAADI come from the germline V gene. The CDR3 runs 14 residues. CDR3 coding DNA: TGCGCCAGCAGCAGGGGGCTAGATGGAAACACCATATATTTT. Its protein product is CASSRGLDGNTIYF.

This chain's CDR3 is CASSTASGRGNNEQFF. CDR3 nucleotides: TGTGCCAGTAGTACGGCTAGCGGGAGAGGGAACAATGAGCAGTTCTTC. The gene calls are TRBV19 and TRBJ2-1, with 10 bases matching TRBD2. J lost 5 bases, V lost 4 bases, and 8 bases had no gene match. Per germline, CDR1 LNHDA and CDR2 SQIVND (reference sequence). The CDR3 loop spans 16 amino acids.

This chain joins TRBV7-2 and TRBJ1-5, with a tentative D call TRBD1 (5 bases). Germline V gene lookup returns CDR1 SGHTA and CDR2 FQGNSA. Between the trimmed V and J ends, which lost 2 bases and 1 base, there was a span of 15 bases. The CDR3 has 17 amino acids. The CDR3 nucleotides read TGTGCCAGCAGCTTACTCCCGTCAGGGTTGAGCAATCAGCCCCAGCATTTT. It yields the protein CASSLLPSGLSNQPQHF.

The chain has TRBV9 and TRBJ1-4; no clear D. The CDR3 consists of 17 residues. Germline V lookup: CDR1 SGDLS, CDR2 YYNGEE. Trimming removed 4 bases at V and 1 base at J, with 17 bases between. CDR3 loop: CASSPKVDGLTNEKLFF. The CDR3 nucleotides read TGTGCCAGCAGCCCGAAGGTGGATGGTTTAACTAATGAAAAACTGTTTTTT.

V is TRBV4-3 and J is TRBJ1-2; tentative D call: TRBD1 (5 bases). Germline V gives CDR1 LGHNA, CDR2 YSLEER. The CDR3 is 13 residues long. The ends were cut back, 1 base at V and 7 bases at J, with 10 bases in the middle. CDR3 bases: TGCGCCAGCAGCCAAGTGGGGCAGGGTGGCTACACCTTC. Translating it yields CASSQVGQGGYTF.